Presented here are 27 T cell receptor beta chains from one specimen sequenced in a study of T cells after yellow fever vaccination. MiXCR, run by TCRdb on the 5' RACE reads, gives a single entry per CDR3 protein. This table has more than 110,000 distinct CDR3 sequences, under 8% appearing once. Sequenced here: CD4+ T cells sorted from PBMCs, sampled 10 days after the yellow fever booster vaccination. These receptors all stem from a young man who received the YFV17D yellow fever vaccine.

This clonotype has a count of ten or more. The chain joins TRBV11-2 to TRBJ2-1, with 9 positions matching TRBD1. This CDR3 is 15 amino acids long. The germline CDR1 and CDR2 sequences are SGHAT and FQNNGV. The trim removed 1 base at V and 9 bases at J, leaving 7 bases unmatched. CDR3 residues: CASSLGTGDTSEQFF. CDR3 DNA: TGTGCCAGCAGCTTAGGGACAGGGGATACGAGTGAGCAGTTCTTC.

This clonotype has a count of ten or more. The chain carries TRBV24-1 and TRBJ2-2, with D possibly being TRBD2 (5 bases). The CDR3 contains 17 residues. V was shortened by 3 bases and J by 0 bases, with 13 bases between the two germline ends. In germline, CDR1 is KGHDR, CDR2 SFDVKD. Here the CDR3 DNA reads TGTGCCACCAGTGATCCGTCGGGAAGTCCGAACACCGGGGAGCTGTTTTTT. Its translation is CATSDPSGSPNTGELFF.

The chain employs TRBV7-9 and TRBJ1-2; a possible D gene is TRBD1 (5 bases). The CDR3 runs to 13 residues. Trimming removed 1 base at V and 8 bases at J, with 11 bases between. In germline, CDR1 is SEHNR, CDR2 FQNEAQ (reference sequence). The CDR3 loop reads CASSLGGAEGYTF. The CDR3 DNA is TGTGCCAGCAGCTTAGGGGGCGCGGAAGGCTACACCTTC.

This clonotype came up a few times. This chain joins TRBV19 and TRBJ2-1; 8 bases align to TRBD2. Germline CDR1 LNHDA, CDR2 SQIVND (reference sequence). This CDR3 comprises 15 residues. The J segment lost 9 bases and the V segment lost 0 bases, leaving 7 bases of the junction unmatched. CDR3 sequence reads: CASSIDIGRAGEQFF. Written as DNA, the CDR3 is TGTGCCAGTAGTATAGATATCGGGAGGGCTGGTGAGCAGTTCTTC.

This clonotype was counted ten times or more. The chain combines TRBV3-1 with TRBJ2-7; D may be TRBD2 (5 bases). With 1 base removed from V and 2 bases from J, the gap between germline ends came to 15 bases. CDR1 LGHDT and CDR2 YNNKEL come from the germline V gene (reference sequence). This CDR3 is 16 amino acids long. CDR3 sequence: CASSQVKSGKTYEQYF. In nucleotides, the CDR3 is TGTGCCAGCAGCCAAGTGAAGAGCGGAAAAACCTACGAGCAGTACTTC.

This clonotype was counted many times. The V call is TRBV5-6, the J call TRBJ2-7; tentative D call: TRBD2 (6 bases). CDR3 length: 14 amino acids. Trimming removed 2 bases from V and 2 bases from J, with 11 bases in between. CDR1 and CDR2 (germline): SGHDT, YYEEEE. The CDR3 spells CASSFYRTTYEQYF. The DNA of the CDR3 is TGTGCCAGCAGCTTTTACCGGACTACCTACGAGCAGTACTTC. Full variable domain (remainder filled in from reference TRBV5-6 and TRBJ2-7): DAGVTQSPTHLIKTRGQQVTLRCSPKSGHDTVSWYQQALGQGPQFIFQYYEEEERQRGNFPDRFSGHQFPNYSSELNVNALLLGDSALYLCASSFYRTTYEQYFGPGTRLTVT.

Comment on this clonotype: A much larger clone lies one base from this, so it may be a read error. The V gene is TRBV6-5, the J gene TRBJ2-2; no firm D call. Trimming took off 2 bases at V and 4 bases at J, with 8 bases between the two ends. Germline loops: CDR1 MNHEY, CDR2 SVGAGI. The CDR3 loop spans 14 amino acids. This chain's CDR3 is CASSYDQGTGELFF. In DNA, the CDR3 is TGTGCCAGCAGTTACGATCAAGGCACCGGGGAGCTGTTTTTT.

The V gene is TRBV19, the J gene TRBJ2-1; 7 bases map to TRBD2. The trim removed 7 bases at V and 4 bases at J, leaving 10 bases unmatched. The CDR3 covers 15 residues. The germline gives CDR1 LNHDA, CDR2 SQIVND (reference sequence). CDR3 nucleotide sequence: TGTGCCAGTACCCCTTTCGGGACTACTTACAATGAGCAGTTCTTC. Protein sequence: CASTPFGTTYNEQFF.

This clonotype was seen only a few times. The V gene is TRBV28, the J gene TRBJ2-7; 8 bases are a match to TRBD2. Germline CDR1 MDHEN, CDR2 SYDVKM. The CDR3 has 12 residues. The V gene end was trimmed by 8 bases and the J gene end by 4 bases; junction bases not matched to a gene: 4. DNA for the CDR3: TGTGCCAGCGGGGGCGGGAGGTACGAGCAGTACTTC. Its translation is CASGGGRYEQYF.

The sample holds many counts of this clonotype. The chain has TRBV5-1 and TRBJ2-1; D ambiguous. Trimming removed 4 bases from V and 0 bases from J, with 14 bases in between. This CDR3 has 16 residues. Germline CDR1 SGHRS, CDR2 YFSETQ. CDR3 sequence reads: CASSLAGESSYNEQFF. In nucleotides, the CDR3 is TGCGCCAGCAGCCTGGCCGGAGAGAGCTCCTACAATGAGCAGTTCTTC.

This clonotype has ten or more counts. V gene TRBV5-1 combines with J gene TRBJ2-1; D gene unclear. The CDR3 is 13 amino acids. V was shortened by 0 bases and J by 6 bases, with 7 bases between the two germline ends. Germline lookup yields CDR1 SGHRS and CDR2 YFSETQ. CDR3 in amino acids: CASSLVTFNEQFF. DNA of the CDR3: TGCGCCAGCAGCTTGGTAACGTTCAATGAGCAGTTCTTC.

This clonotype was picked up many times. The rearrangement joins TRBV7-2 to TRBJ2-7; D assignment may be TRBD1 or TRBD2 (5 bases each). V lost 3 bases, J lost 6 bases, and 15 bases lay in between. Germline CDR1 SGHTA, CDR2 FQGNSA. This CDR3 is 14 amino acids long. CDR3 nucleotide sequence: TGTGCCAGCAGCTTTAAGGGTCCGGGACCCGAGCAGTACTTC. Translating gives CASSFKGPGPEQYF.

In its sample, this clonotype was seen many times. The rearrangement links TRBV18 to TRBJ1-2; D ambiguous. V gave up 3 bases and J gave up 4 bases, with 6 bases separating them. Germline CDR1 KGHSH, CDR2 LQKENI. This CDR3 has 12 residues. CDR3 region: CASSPWTYGYTF. DNA for the CDR3: TGTGCCAGCTCACCTTGGACCTATGGCTACACCTTC.

This clonotype was seen repeatedly, ten times or more. The chain links TRBV5-1 to TRBJ2-2; D remains ambiguous. V lost 0 bases to trimming and J lost 6 bases, with 12 bases between them. The CDR3 contains 15 residues. The germline CDR1 and CDR2 sequences are SGHRS and YFSETQ. In DNA, the CDR3 is TGCGCCAGCAGCTTGGGATGGCGGACCCCCGGGGAGCTGTTTTTT. Translation gives CASSLGWRTPGELFF.

At least ten counts were recorded for this clonotype. The genes are TRBV20-1 and TRBJ1-5; D is ambiguous. Germline assignment: CDR1 DFQATT and CDR2 SNEGSKA (reference sequence). V was cut by 3 bases and J by 0 bases, with 9 bases left in between. The CDR3 loop spans 14 amino acids. CDR3 region: CSASAGYSNQPQHF. For the CDR3, the DNA is TGCAGTGCTAGTGCCGGTTATAGCAATCAGCCCCAGCATTTT.

This clonotype was seen a handful of times. V and J are TRBV19 and TRBJ2-7; TRBD2 might be the D (5 bases). V dropped 5 bases and J dropped 0 bases, with 8 bases sitting between them. Germline loops: CDR1 LNHDA, CDR2 SQIVND (reference sequence). This CDR3 is 13 amino acids long. CDR3 sequence reads: CASSRRVSYEQYF. In DNA, the CDR3 is TGTGCCAGTAGTCGGCGGGTCTCCTACGAGCAGTACTTC.

This clonotype was seen repeatedly, ten times or more. The chain employs TRBV29-1 and TRBJ2-3; D perhaps matches TRBD2 (6 bases). Between the trimmed V and J ends, which lost 7 bases and 2 bases, there was a span of 13 bases. Germline CDR1 reads SQVTM; CDR2 reads ANQGSEA. The CDR3 sequence is 13 residues long. Here the CDR3 DNA reads TGCAGCGCCGGAGGGATTTACACAGATACGCAGTATTTT. Translating it yields CSAGGIYTDTQYF.

This clonotype was counted at least ten times. V gene TRBV5-1 combines with J gene TRBJ2-1; no clear D gene. The V gene's germline CDR1 is SGHRS and CDR2 YFSETQ. The CDR3 has 13 amino acids. Trimming pared 4 bases from V and 15 bases from J, leaving 20 bases between. The CDR3 DNA follows: TGCGCCAGCAGCGGAAGTGAGACGGAGCCCCGGTTCTTC. Amino acid sequence: CASSGSETEPRFF.

As to this clonotype: A much bigger clone sits one base away, suggesting this may be a read error. The rearrangement links TRBV4-1 to TRBJ2-2, with 13 positions matching TRBD2. This CDR3 region has 16 residues. Germline values: CDR1 MGHRA, CDR2 YSYEKL. V lost 3 bases to trimming and J lost 8 bases; unmatched junction nucleotides: 6. CDR3 DNA: TGCGCCAGCAGCCAGGGACTAGCGGGACTGAGGGGGGAGCTGTTTTTT. This encodes CASSQGLAGLRGELFF.

This clonotype was picked up many times. V usage is TRBV29-1 and J usage is TRBJ1-2, with D possibly being TRBD1 (5 bases). Germline values: CDR1 SQVTM, CDR2 ANQGSEA. Between the trimmed V and J ends, which lost 8 bases and 4 bases, there was a span of 17 bases. The CDR3 has 13 amino acids. The CDR3 protein is CSIAAGPSYGYTF. The CDR3 nucleotides read TGCAGCATTGCTGCGGGGCCTTCCTATGGCTACACCTTC.

The table lists this clonotype with many counts. This rearrangement joins TRBV4-3 to TRBJ1-5; D call uncertain. V lost 0 bases and J lost 7, with 10 bases in between. CDR1 LGHNA and CDR2 YSLEER come from the germline V gene. CDR3 length equals 14 residues. Here the CDR3 reads CASSQDGQLQPQHF. The CDR3 bases are TGCGCCAGCAGCCAAGATGGGCAGTTGCAGCCCCAGCATTTT.

There are many counts of this clonotype. The chain links TRBV7-9 to TRBJ1-2; D remains unclear. There are 14 residues in the CDR3. Trimming left V 1 base short and J 3 bases short, with 9 bases between. Germline CDR1 and CDR2: SEHNR and FQNEAQ (reference sequence). CDR3 protein: CASSLESVDYGYTF. In DNA form, the CDR3 reads TGTGCCAGCAGCTTAGAATCCGTGGACTATGGCTACACCTTC.

This clonotype was seen more than once but under ten times. The chain is built from TRBV19 and TRBJ1-5; 9 nucleotides agree with TRBD1. The CDR3 sequence is 15 residues long. CDR1 is LNHDA, CDR2 SQIVND, per germline (reference sequence). With 5 bases clipped from V and 3 bases from J, the junction kept 5 bases outside the gene matches. CDR3 coding DNA: TGTGCCAGTAGTCGGACAGGGGTACTCAATCAGCCCCAGCATTTT. Its protein is CASSRTGVLNQPQHF.

This clonotype turned up a few times. J is TRBJ2-3 and V is TRBV5-1; 9 bases line up with TRBD2. V was pared by 1 base and J by 2 bases, with 8 bases of the junction left unmatched. CDR3 length equals 17 residues. The germline V gene has CDR1 SGHRS and CDR2 YFSETQ. The CDR3 sequence: CASSLRLAGEDTDTQYF. The CDR3 DNA sequence: TGCGCCAGCAGCTTGAGGTTAGCGGGAGAGGACACAGATACGCAGTATTTT.

As regards this clonotype: A clone one base away is much larger, so this may be a read error. The CDR3 coding sequence is TGTGCCAGCAGGCGGCTAGCTCCCTACGAGCAGTACTTC. Amino acids: CASRRLAPYEQYF. V and J are TRBV3-1 and TRBJ2-7; TRBD2 might be the D (5 bases). Germline loops: CDR1 LGHDT, CDR2 YNNKEL (reference sequence). This CDR3 is 13 amino acids long. Trimming pared 6 bases from V and 2 bases from J, leaving 11 bases between.

This clonotype was counted at least ten times. The rearrangement joins TRBV29-1 to TRBJ2-2; a possible D gene is TRBD2 (5 bases). The CDR3 is made up of 13 amino acids. V shed 6 bases and J shed 2 bases, with 10 bases lying between them. Germline values: CDR1 SQVTM, CDR2 ANQGSEA. The DNA for the CDR3 is TGCAGCGTATGGACTGCTAACACCGGGGAGCTGTTTTTT. Translated: CSVWTANTGELFF.

As to this clonotype: Relative to the germline gene, one junction end is altered; a read error may explain this. V usage is TRBV5-1 and J usage is TRBJ2-5, with a possible D match to TRBD2 (6 bases). Germline V gene sequence: CDR1 SGHRS, CDR2 YFSETQ. The CDR3 totals 13 residues. The CDR3 DNA follows: TGCGCCAGCAGCTTTGGGGGGAGAGAGAACCAGTACTTC. Translation: CASSFGGRENQYF.